This TCR beta chain was found in a study of beta chain features in type 1 diabetes. In its sample, this clone was seen a few times. The target antigen is unknown. Findings of the study overall: Researchers report that Type 1 diabetes patients had moderately but significantly shorter TCRB CDR3s across all four CD4+ subsets.

Expressed TCRB transcripts got sequenced, as all isolated RNA was reverse transcribed. Assay used: immunoSEQ multiplex PCR; TCRdb lists only in-frame clones, some missing. The repertoire holds approximately 600,000 clones, with 9.5% to 15% as singletons. The receptor comes from a man aged 25 to 45 with type 1 diabetes. The sequenced material came from naive CD4+ T cells from blood.

CDR3 region: CASNGQEPQGYTF. For the CDR3, the DNA is TGTGCCAGCAACGGACAGGAGCCTCAGGGCTACACCTTC. The V and J genes are TRBV7-9 and TRBJ1-2; TRBD1 matches 7 bases. The germline gives CDR1 SEHNR, CDR2 FQNEAQ (reference sequence). Losses at the gene ends were 7 bases for V and 8 bases for J; bases not matched to a gene: 10. This CDR3 comprises 13 residues.